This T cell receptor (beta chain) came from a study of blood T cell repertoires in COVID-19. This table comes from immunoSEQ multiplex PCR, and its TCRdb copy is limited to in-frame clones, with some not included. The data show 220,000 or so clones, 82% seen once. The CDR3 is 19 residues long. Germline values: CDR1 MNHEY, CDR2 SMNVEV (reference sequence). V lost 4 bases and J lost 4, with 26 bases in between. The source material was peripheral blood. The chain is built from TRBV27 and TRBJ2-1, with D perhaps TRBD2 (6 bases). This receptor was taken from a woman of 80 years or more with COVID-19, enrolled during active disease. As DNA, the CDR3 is TGTGCCAGCAGTTCCCGCCCCCTACGGACACCGGGAGCTTACAATGAGCAGTTCTTC. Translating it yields CASSSRPLRTPGAYNEQFF.